These T cell receptor beta chains were read from a single sample in a study of T cell clones after liver transplantation. Measured with immunoSEQ multiplex PCR; TCRdb has only the in-frame clones, and not every one. Among more than 75,000 clones, over 80% were seen once, and the ten largest hold around 0.45%. Sequencing used CD4+ T cells from blood, obtained 46 months after liver transplant. These receptors were obtained from a human patient who received a liver transplant. The T cells may come from the graft donor. The CDR3 runs from the conserved cysteine through the conserved F or W. D genes are given only for firm matches. The size of a clone is reported for some rows only, either as once, few or many, or as a class for expanded clones.

NA,TRBV12-5,13,NA,TRBJ1-3,CASGSSPGNTIYF,TGTGCTAGTGGTTCCTCTCCCGGAAACACCATATATTTT
NA,TRBV5-1,15,NA,TRBJ1-2,CASSLAVGLNYGYTF,TGCGCCAGCAGCTTGGCCGTGGGGCTAAACTATGGCTACACCTTC
NA,TRBV6-6,14,TRBD2,TRBJ2-7,CASSTSAELYEQYF,TGTGCCAGCAGTACTAGCGCCGAACTCTACGAGCAGTACTTC
NA,TRBV27,16,TRBD2,TRBJ2-3,CASSSLAGTSTDTQYF,TGTGCCAGCAGTTCCCTAGCGGGGACTAGCACAGATACGCAGTATTTT
NA,TRBV18,11,NA,TRBJ2-5,CASSPQETQYF,TGTGCCAGCTCACCACAAGAGACCCAGTACTTC
NA,TRBV14,16,NA,TRBJ2-6,CASSPLHSSGANVLTF,TGTGCCAGCAGCCCACTACACAGCTCTGGGGCCAACGTCCTGACTTTC
NA,TRBV11-2,13,TRBD1,TRBJ2-5,CASSPTGGETQYF,TGTGCCAGCAGCCCGACAGGGGGGGAGACCCAGTACTTC
few,TRBV29-1,10,NA,TRBJ2-3,CSVDTDTQYF,TGCAGCGTGGACACAGATACGCAGTATTTT
NA,TRBV5-1,15,NA,TRBJ1-1,CASSLGAHMNTEAFF,TGCGCCAGCAGCTTGGGGGCCCACATGAACACTGAAGCTTTCTTT
NA,TRBV9,14,NA,TRBJ1-1,CASSPATGATEAFF,TGTGCCAGCAGCCCTGCGACGGGTGCCACTGAAGCTTTCTTT
NA,TRBV7-6,18,TRBD2,TRBJ2-5,CASSSGGGAGVRTETQYF,TGTGCCAGCAGCTCCGGAGGGGGAGCGGGAGTAAGAACAGAGACCCAGTACTTC
medium-sized,TRBV5-1,15,TRBD1,TRBJ1-5,CASRRGQAADQPQHF,TGCGCCAGCAGAAGGGGGCAGGCGGCCGATCAGCCCCAGCATTTT
few,TRBV6-6,15,TRBD1,TRBJ1-1,CATEQQGARNTEAFF,TGTGCCACAGAACAACAGGGGGCGCGGAACACTGAAGCTTTCTTT
NA,TRBV19,16,NA,TRBJ1-4,CASSARTIATNEKLFF,TGTGCCAGTAGTGCGCGGACAATTGCAACTAATGAAAAACTGTTTTTT
NA,TRBV18,18,TRBD2,TRBJ2-1,CASSRGLAGVKGNNEQFF,TGTGCCAGCTCACGGGGACTAGCGGGTGTAAAAGGTAACAATGAGCAGTTCTTC
NA,TRBV11-2,13,NA,TRBJ1-5,CASSLGFDQPQHF,TGTGCCAGCAGCTTAGGATTCGATCAGCCCCAGCATTTT
few,TRBV7-6,13,TRBD1,TRBJ2-7,CASSTETGYEQYF,TGTGCCAGCAGCACGGAGACAGGGTACGAGCAGTACTTC
NA,TRBV27,16,TRBD1,TRBJ1-1,CASSLGFRTGPTEAFF,TGTGCCAGCAGTTTAGGTTTCCGGACAGGACCCACTGAAGCTTTCTTT
NA,TRBV7-2,14,TRBD1,TRBJ2-7,CASSSLQGTYEQYF,TGTGCCAGCAGCTCGCTACAGGGGACCTACGAGCAGTACTTC
NA,TRBV28,15,NA,TRBJ1-5,CASSYRQLSNQPQHF,TGTGCCAGCAGCTACCGACAACTTAGCAATCAGCCCCAGCATTTT
NA,TRBV6-1,11,NA,TRBJ2-7,CASSPFYEQYF,TGTGCCAGCAGCCCCTTCTACGAGCAGTACTTC
NA,TRBV6-5,13,NA,TRBJ2-7,CASTPGPHYEQYF,TGTGCCAGCACCCCAGGGCCCCACTACGAGCAGTACTTC
NA,TRBV7-2,17,NA,TRBJ2-6,CASSSAGRLSGANVLTF,TGTGCCAGCAGCTCAGCGGGCCGCCTCTCTGGGGCCAACGTCCTGACTTTC
NA,TRBV28,11,NA,TRBJ2-7,CASISNDEQYF,TGTGCCAGCATATCTAACGACGAGCAGTACTTC
NA,TRBV5-4,14,NA,TRBJ1-1,CASSWGAGNTEAFF,TGTGCCAGCAGCTGGGGGGCAGGGAACACTGAAGCTTTCTTT
NA,TRBV19,14,TRBD2,TRBJ2-7,CASSIGGTTYEQYF,TGTGCCAGTAGTATTGGCGGGACTACCTACGAGCAGTACTTC
NA,TRBV5-6,15,NA,TRBJ2-3,CASSLILRGRDTQYF,TGTGCCAGCAGCTTGATCCTCCGGGGAAGAGATACGCAGTATTTT
NA,TRBV7-9,14,NA,TRBJ2-7,CASSGSRVSYEQYF,TGTGCCAGCAGCGGATCGAGGGTATCCTACGAGCAGTACTTC
NA,TRBV28,14,NA,TRBJ2-5,CASTKRLGPETQYF,TGTGCCAGCACCAAGAGACTAGGCCCGGAGACCCAGTACTTC
NA,TRBV27,14,TRBD2,TRBJ2-7,CASSLSSSGDEQYF,TGTGCCAGCAGTTTATCATCTAGCGGTGACGAGCAGTACTTC
NA,TRBV19,14,TRBD2,TRBJ2-7,CASSIGAGAFEQYF,TGTGCCAGTAGTATCGGAGCGGGAGCCTTCGAGCAGTACTTC
NA,TRBV4-3,15,NA,TRBJ1-2,CASSLGVGFLDGYTF,TGCGCCAGCAGCCTCGGGGTCGGGTTTTTGGATGGCTACACCTTC
NA,TRBV4-1,16,TRBD2,TRBJ2-1,CASSQGGLAGQNEQFF,TGCGCCAGCAGCCAAGGGGGACTAGCGGGACAAAATGAGCAGTTCTTC
NA,TRBV7-2,15,TRBD1,TRBJ2-2,CASSLRDRVTGELFF,TGTGCCAGCAGCTTAAGGGACAGGGTTACCGGGGAGCTGTTTTTT
NA,TRBV18,16,TRBD1,TRBJ2-2,CASSPGTAVPTGELFF,TGTGCCAGCTCACCGGGGACAGCGGTTCCCACCGGGGAGCTGTTTTTT
NA,TRBV18,18,NA,TRBJ2-5,CASSPPGSRGASAETQYF,TGTGCCAGCTCACCACCCGGTAGCAGGGGAGCCTCGGCAGAGACCCAGTACTTC
NA,TRBV18,16,TRBD2,TRBJ2-1,CASSPTSGKGYNEQFF,TGTGCCAGCTCACCGACTAGCGGGAAAGGCTACAATGAGCAGTTCTTC
NA,TRBV7-2,15,NA,TRBJ2-1,CASSSTASSYNEQFF,TGTGCCAGCAGCTCGACCGCGAGCTCCTACAATGAGCAGTTCTTC
NA,TRBV7-2,15,NA,TRBJ2-7,CASSSPAGNSYEQYF,TGTGCCAGCAGCTCGCCAGCAGGCAACTCCTACGAGCAGTACTTC
NA,TRBV5-1,16,NA,TRBJ2-7,CASSLEGPSPYREQYF,TGCGCCAGCAGCTTGGAGGGACCATCACCCTATAGGGAGCAGTACTTC
NA,TRBV27,17,NA,TRBJ1-5,CASSFTDPYYSNQPQHF,TGTGCCAGCAGTTTTACAGACCCTTATTATAGCAATCAGCCCCAGCATTTT
NA,TRBV19,13,NA,TRBJ1-2,CASSIGADYGYTF,TGTGCCAGTAGTATTGGGGCCGACTATGGCTACACCTTC
NA,TRBV9,13,NA,TRBJ2-1,CASSVGVNNEQFF,TGTGCCAGCAGCGTGGGGGTAAACAATGAGCAGTTCTTC
NA,TRBV5-6,15,TRBD1,TRBJ2-1,CASSLADRGRYEQFF,TGTGCCAGCAGCTTGGCTGACAGGGGGCGGTATGAGCAGTTCTTC
NA,TRBV5-5,18,TRBD2,TRBJ2-6,CASSLGLALSSGANVLTF,TGTGCCAGCAGCCTGGGACTAGCGCTTAGCTCTGGGGCCAACGTCCTGACTTTC
NA,TRBV7-2,14,NA,TRBJ1-4,CASSLGGGPKKLFF,TGTGCCAGCAGCTTAGGCGGAGGTCCGAAAAAACTGTTTTTT
NA,TRBV10-3,14,NA,TRBJ1-4,CAISEGHANEKLFF,TGTGCCATCAGTGAAGGGCACGCTAATGAAAAACTGTTTTTT